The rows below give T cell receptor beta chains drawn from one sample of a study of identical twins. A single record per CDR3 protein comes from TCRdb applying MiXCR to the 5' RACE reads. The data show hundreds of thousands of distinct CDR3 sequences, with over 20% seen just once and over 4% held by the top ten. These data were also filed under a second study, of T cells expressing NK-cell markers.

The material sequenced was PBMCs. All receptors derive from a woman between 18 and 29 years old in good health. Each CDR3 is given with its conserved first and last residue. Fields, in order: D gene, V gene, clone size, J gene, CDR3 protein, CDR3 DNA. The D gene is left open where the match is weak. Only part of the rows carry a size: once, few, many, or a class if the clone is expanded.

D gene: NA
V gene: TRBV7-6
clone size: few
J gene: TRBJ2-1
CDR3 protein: CASKTGVARGPYNEQFF
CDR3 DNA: TGTGCCAGCAAAACGGGGGTAGCGCGTGGCCCTTACAATGAGCAGTTCTTC

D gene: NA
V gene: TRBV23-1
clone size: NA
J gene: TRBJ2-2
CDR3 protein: CASSPRMMTDQIANTGELFF
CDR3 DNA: TGCGCCAGCAGTCCGCGGATGATGACCGACCAAATCGCGAACACCGGGGAGCTGTTTTTT

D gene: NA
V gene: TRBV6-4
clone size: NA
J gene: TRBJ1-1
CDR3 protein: CASSDRGPNTEAFF
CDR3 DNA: TGTGCCAGCAGTGATAGGGGCCCGAACACTGAAGCTTTCTTT

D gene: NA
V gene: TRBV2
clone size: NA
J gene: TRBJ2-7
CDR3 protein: CASSCLARYEQYF
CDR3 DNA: TGTGCCAGCAGTTGCCTAGCGCGCTACGAGCAGTACTTC

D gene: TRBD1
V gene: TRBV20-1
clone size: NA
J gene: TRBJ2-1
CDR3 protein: CSARDRGTPYNEQFF
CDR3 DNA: TGCAGTGCTAGAGACAGGGGGACCCCCTACAATGAGCAGTTCTTC

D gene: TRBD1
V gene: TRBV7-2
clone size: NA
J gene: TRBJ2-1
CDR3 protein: CASSLGPGTGGNLRQFF
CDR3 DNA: TGTGCCAGCAGCTTAGGCCCCGGGACAGGGGGCAATCTACGGCAGTTCTTC

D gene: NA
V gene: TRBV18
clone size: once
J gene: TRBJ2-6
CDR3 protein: CASSPPASGANVLTF
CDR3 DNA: TGTGCCAGCTCACCACCGGCCTCTGGGGCCAACGTCCTGACTTTC

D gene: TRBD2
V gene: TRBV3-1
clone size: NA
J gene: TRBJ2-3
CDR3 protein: CASSQGRTSGSDTQYF
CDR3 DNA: TGTGCCAGCAGCCAAGGAAGGACTAGCGGGTCAGATACGCAGTATTTT

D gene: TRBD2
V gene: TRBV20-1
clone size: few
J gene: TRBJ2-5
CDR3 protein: CSASPRGGGETQYF
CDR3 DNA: TGCAGTGCTAGTCCCCGGGGGGGAGGAGAGACCCAGTACTTC

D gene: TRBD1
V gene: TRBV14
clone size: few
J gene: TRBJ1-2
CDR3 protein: CASSLQQGLSYGYTF
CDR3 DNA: TGTGCCAGCAGCCTTCAACAGGGGCTCAGCTATGGCTACACCTTC

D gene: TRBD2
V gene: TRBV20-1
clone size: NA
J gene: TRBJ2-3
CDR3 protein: CSARSQRGTDTQYF
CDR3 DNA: TGCAGTGCTCGTTCCCAGCGGGGGACAGATACGCAGTATTTT

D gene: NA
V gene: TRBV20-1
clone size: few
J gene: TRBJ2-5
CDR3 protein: CSAPERETQYF
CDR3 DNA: TGCAGTGCGCCCGAACGGGAGACCCAGTACTTC

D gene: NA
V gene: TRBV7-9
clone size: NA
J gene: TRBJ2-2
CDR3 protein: CASTPPIQGPNTGELFF
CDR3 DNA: TGTGCCAGCACCCCTCCAATACAGGGACCTAACACCGGGGAGCTGTTTTTT

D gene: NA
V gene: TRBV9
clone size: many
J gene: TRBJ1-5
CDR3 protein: CASSVAGDSNQPQHF
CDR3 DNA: TGTGCCAGCAGCGTAGCGGGGGACAGCAATCAGCCCCAGCATTTT

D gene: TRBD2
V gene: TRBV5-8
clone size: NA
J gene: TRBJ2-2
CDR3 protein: CASSLGLAETGELFF
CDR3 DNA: TGTGCCAGCAGCTTGGGACTAGCGGAGACCGGGGAGCTGTTTTTT

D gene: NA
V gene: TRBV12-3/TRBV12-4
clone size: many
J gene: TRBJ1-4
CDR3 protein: CASSLVGEKLFF
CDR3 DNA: TGTGCCAGCAGTTTAGTGGGTGAAAAACTGTTTTTT

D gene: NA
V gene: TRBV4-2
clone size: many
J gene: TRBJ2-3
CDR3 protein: CASSQTRDTQYF
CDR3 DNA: TGTGCCAGCAGCCAAACCCGGGATACGCAGTATTTT

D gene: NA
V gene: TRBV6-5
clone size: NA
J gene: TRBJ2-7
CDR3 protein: CASSYSSGVIYEQYF
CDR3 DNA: TGTGCCAGCAGTTACTCCTCAGGGGTTATCTACGAGCAGTACTTC

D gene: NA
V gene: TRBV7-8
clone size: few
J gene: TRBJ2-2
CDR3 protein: CASPNPESDTGELFF
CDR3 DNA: TGTGCCAGCCCCAATCCAGAATCAGACACCGGGGAGCTGTTTTTT

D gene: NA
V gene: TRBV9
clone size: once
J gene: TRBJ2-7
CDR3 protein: CASSVDGSVSYEQYF
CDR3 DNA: TGTGCCAGCAGCGTAGACGGCAGCGTATCCTACGAGCAGTACTTC

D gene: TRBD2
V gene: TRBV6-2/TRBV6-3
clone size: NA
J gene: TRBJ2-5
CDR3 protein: CASSTPRTRIEETQYF
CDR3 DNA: TGTGCCAGCTCAACCCCGCGGACTAGGATTGAGGAGACCCAGTACTTC

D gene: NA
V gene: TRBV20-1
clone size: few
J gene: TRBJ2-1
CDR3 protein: CSAPTPRSYNEQFF
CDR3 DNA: TGCAGTGCTCCTACTCCCCGCTCCTACAATGAGCAGTTCTTC

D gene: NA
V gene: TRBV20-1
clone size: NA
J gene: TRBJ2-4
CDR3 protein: CSVPLGGVAKNIQYF
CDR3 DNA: TGCAGTGTCCCCCTGGGGGGCGTCGCCAAAAACATTCAGTACTTC

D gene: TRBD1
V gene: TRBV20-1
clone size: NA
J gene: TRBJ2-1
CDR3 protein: CSALAGTANNEQFF
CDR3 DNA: TGCAGTGCTCTGGCAGGGACAGCTAACAATGAGCAGTTCTTC

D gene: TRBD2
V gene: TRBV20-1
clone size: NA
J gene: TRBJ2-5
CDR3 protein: CSARAGRIETQYF
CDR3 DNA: TGCAGTGCGCGAGCGGGGCGTATTGAGACCCAGTACTTC

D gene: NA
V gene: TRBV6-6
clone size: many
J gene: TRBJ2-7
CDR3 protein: CASSPAAYEQYF
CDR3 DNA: TGTGCCAGCAGCCCAGCTGCCTACGAGCAGTACTTC

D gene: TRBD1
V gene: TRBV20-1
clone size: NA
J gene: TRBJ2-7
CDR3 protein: CSARDRQGPSEQYF
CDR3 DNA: TGCAGTGCTAGAGATAGACAGGGTCCTTCCGAGCAGTACTTC

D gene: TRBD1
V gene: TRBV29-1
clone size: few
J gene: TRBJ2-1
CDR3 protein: CSVGTGVDEQFF
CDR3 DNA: TGCAGCGTGGGGACAGGGGTCGATGAGCAGTTCTTC

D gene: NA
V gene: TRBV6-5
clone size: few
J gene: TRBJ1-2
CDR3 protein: CASSYSSRSNYGYTF
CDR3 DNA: TGTGCCAGCAGTTACTCGAGTCGGTCTAACTATGGCTACACCTTC

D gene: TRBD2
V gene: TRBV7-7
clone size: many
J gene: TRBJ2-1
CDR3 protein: CASSLSSGSYNEQFF
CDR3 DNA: TGTGCCAGCAGCTTAAGTAGCGGGAGCTACAATGAGCAGTTCTTC

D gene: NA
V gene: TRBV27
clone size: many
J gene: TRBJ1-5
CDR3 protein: CASSFASYSNQPQHF
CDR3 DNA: TGTGCCAGCAGTTTTGCATCGTATAGCAATCAGCCCCAGCATTTT

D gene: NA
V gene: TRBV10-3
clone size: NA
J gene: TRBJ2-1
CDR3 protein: CAIRGDLYNEQFF
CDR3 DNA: TGTGCCATCAGAGGCGATCTCTACAATGAGCAGTTCTTC

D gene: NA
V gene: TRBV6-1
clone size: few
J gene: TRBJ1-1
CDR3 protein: CASNRVGRNTEAFF
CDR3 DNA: TGTGCCAGCAACAGGGTTGGGCGGAACACTGAAGCTTTCTTT

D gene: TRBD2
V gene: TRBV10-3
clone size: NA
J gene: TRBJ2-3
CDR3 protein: CAISEPSSGGSDTQYF
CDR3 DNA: TGTGCCATCAGTGAACCGTCTAGCGGGGGCAGTGATACGCAGTATTTT

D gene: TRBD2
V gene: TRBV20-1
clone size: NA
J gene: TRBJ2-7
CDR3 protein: CSARLRPGASGGEQYF
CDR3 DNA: TGCAGTGCTAGATTGCGCCCGGGCGCTAGCGGGGGGGAGCAGTACTTC

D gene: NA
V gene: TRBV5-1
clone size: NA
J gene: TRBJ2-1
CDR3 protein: CASSLESPNEQFF
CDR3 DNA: TGCGCCAGCAGCTTGGAGAGTCCGAATGAGCAGTTCTTC

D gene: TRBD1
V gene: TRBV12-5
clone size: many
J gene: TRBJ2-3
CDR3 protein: CASGLVADGTVSTDTQYF
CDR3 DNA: TGTGCTAGTGGTTTGGTTGCGGACGGGACAGTTAGCACAGATACGCAGTATTTT

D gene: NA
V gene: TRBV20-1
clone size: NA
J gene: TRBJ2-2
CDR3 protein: CSARDSLSAGELFF
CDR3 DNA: TGCAGTGCTAGAGATTCCCTCTCTGCCGGGGAGCTGTTTTTT

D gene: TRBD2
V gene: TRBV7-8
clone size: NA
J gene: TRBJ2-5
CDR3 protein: CASSSPPLWGTTSVETQYF
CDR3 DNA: TGTGCCAGCAGCTCCCCGCCCCTCTGGGGGACTACGTCTGTGGAGACCCAGTACTTC

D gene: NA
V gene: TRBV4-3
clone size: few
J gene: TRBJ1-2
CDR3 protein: CASSQGGFGDYGYTF
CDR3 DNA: TGCGCCAGCAGCCAAGGAGGTTTCGGGGACTATGGCTACACCTTC

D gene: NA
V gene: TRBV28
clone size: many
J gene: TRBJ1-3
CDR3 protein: CASRFAPGNTIYF
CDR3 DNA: TGTGCCAGCAGATTCGCTCCCGGAAACACCATATATTTT

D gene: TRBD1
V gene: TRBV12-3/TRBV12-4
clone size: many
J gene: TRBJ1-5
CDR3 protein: CASSLGQGQPQHF
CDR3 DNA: TGTGCCAGCAGTTTAGGACAGGGTCAGCCCCAGCATTTT

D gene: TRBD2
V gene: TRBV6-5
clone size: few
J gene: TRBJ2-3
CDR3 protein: CASSSVAGGVADTQYF
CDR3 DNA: TGTGCCAGCAGTTCAGTAGCGGGAGGGGTAGCAGATACGCAGTATTTT

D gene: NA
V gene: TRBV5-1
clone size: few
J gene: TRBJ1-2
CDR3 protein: CASSLVVQDGYTF
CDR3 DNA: TGCGCCAGCAGCTTGGTCGTCCAGGACGGCTACACCTTC

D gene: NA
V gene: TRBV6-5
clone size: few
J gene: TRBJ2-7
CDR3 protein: CASSPTRNEQYF
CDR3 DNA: TGTGCCAGCAGCCCAACTAGGAACGAGCAGTACTTC

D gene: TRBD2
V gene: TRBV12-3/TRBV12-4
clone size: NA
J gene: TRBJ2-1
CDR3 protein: CASCNWASGGEGQFF
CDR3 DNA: TGTGCCAGCTGCAACTGGGCTAGCGGGGGGGAAGGGCAGTTCTTC

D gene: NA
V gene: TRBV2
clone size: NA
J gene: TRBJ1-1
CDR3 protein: CASKGESGETEAFF
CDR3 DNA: TGTGCCAGCAAGGGCGAGTCAGGGGAAACTGAAGCTTTCTTT

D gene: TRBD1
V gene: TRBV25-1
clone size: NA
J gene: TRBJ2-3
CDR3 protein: CASSDQGADTQYF
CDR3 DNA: TGTGCCAGCAGTGACCAGGGGGCAGATACGCAGTATTTT

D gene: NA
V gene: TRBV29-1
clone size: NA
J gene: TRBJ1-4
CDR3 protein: CSVPRGPTNEKLFF
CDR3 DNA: TGCAGCGTTCCCAGAGGCCCAACTAATGAAAAACTGTTTTTT

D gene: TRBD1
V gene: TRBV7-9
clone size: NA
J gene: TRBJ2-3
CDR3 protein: CASGGQGSDTQYF
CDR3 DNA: TGTGCCAGCGGTGGACAGGGCTCAGATACGCAGTATTTT

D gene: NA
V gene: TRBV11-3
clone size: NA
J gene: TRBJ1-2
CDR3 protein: CASSLRGNVYTF
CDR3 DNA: TGTGCCAGCAGCTTACGTGGAAACGTCTACACCTTC

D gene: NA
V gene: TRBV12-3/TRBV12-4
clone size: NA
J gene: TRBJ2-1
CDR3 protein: CASSLPSRQGEQFF
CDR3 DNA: TGTGCCAGCAGTTTACCCTCCCGCCAGGGTGAGCAGTTCTTC